What follows are 21 T cell receptor beta chains derived from one specimen sequenced in a study of cytomegalovirus exposure and HLA in healthy donors. The repertoire was sequenced with immunoSEQ multiplex PCR; TCRdb's copy has only in-frame clones and lacks some. This table has 220,000 or so clones, 80% to 85% appearing once. Source material: PBMCs. Receptor source: a woman in her twenties or thirties in good health and CMV-seropositive.

This sequence joins TRBV2 and TRBJ1-2; the D gene is possibly TRBD1 (5 bases). Germline assignment: CDR1 SNHLY and CDR2 FYNNEI. The CDR3 extends over 15 amino acids. The germline V and J ends were trimmed by 3 bases and 2 bases, with 13 bases remaining between them. In DNA form, the CDR3 reads TGTGCCAGCAGTGAGGCGGGGGGGTCAAACTATGGCTACACCTTC. Amino acid sequence: CASSEAGGSNYGYTF. Full variable domain (outside the CDR3, taken from reference TRBV2 and TRBJ1-2): EPEVTQTPSHQVTQMGQEVILRCVPISNHLYFYWYRQILGQKVEFLVSFYNNEISEKSEIFDDQFSVERPDGSNFTLKIRSTKLEDSAMYFCASSEAGGSNYGYTFGSGTRLTVV.

V gene TRBV6-5 combines with J gene TRBJ2-5; D possibly corresponds to TRBD1 (5 bases). Trimming stripped 5 bases from V and 2 bases from J, with 9 bases between. This CDR3 has 13 residues. Per the germline V gene, CDR1 is MNHEY and CDR2 is SVGAGI. In nucleotides, the CDR3 is TGTGCCAGCAGTAACCGACAGCAAGAGACCCAGTACTTC. Its translation: CASSNRQQETQYF.

With regard to this clone: This same CDR3 is encoded by further DNA sequences in the sample. The chain employs TRBV30 and TRBJ2-1; no firm D call. CDR1 and CDR2 (germline): GTSNPN, SVGIG (reference sequence). This CDR3 region has 12 residues. Trimming stripped 0 bases from V and 7 bases from J, with 7 bases between. CDR3 sequence: CAWSVQGNEQFF. The CDR3 coding sequence is TGTGCCTGGAGTGTACAAGGGAATGAGCAGTTCTTC.

The chain has TRBV6-5 and TRBJ1-3, with TRBD1 matching 8 bases. The ends lost 0 bases at V and 4 bases at J; junction bases unmatched: 5. The CDR3 loop spans 16 amino acids. Per the germline V gene, CDR1 is MNHEY and CDR2 is SVGAGI. CDR3 nucleotides: TGTGCCAGCAGTTACTCGAGTCAGGGGGCAGGAAACACCATATATTTT. This codes for CASSYSSQGAGNTIYF.

J is TRBJ1-1 and V is TRBV11-2; tentative D call: TRBD1 (5 bases). Germline V gene sequence: CDR1 SGHAT, CDR2 FQNNGV. V was shortened by 4 bases and J by 5 bases, with 11 bases between the two germline ends. This CDR3 contains 13 residues. CDR3 nucleotide sequence: TGTGCCAGCAGCTCAACCAGGGCTACTGAAGCTTTCTTT. Translated: CASSSTRATEAFF.

The gene calls are TRBV30 and TRBJ2-5; no definite D call. V dropped 0 bases and J dropped 7 bases, with 12 bases sitting between them. CDR3 length: 13 residues. Germline CDR1 and CDR2: GTSNPN and SVGIG (reference sequence). DNA for the CDR3: TGTGCCTGGAGTGTTGGGCGACCAGGGACCCAGTACTTC. Protein sequence: CAWSVGRPGTQYF.

This clone was observed a handful of times. The chain employs TRBV9 and TRBJ1-2, with 10 bases that match TRBD1. Germline lookup yields CDR1 SGDLS and CDR2 YYNGEE. J lost 2 bases, V lost 3 bases, and 7 bases had no gene match. The CDR3 spans 16 residues. The CDR3 DNA reads as TGTGCCAGCAGCGAGACAGGGGGCGAAGCGAACTATGGCTACACCTTC. It translates to CASSETGGEANYGYTF.

J is TRBJ2-5 and V is TRBV5-4; 15 bases are a match to TRBD2. CDR3 length: 16 amino acids. V shed 4 bases and J 2 bases; nucleotides not matched to a gene: 3. In germline, CDR1 is SGHNT, CDR2 YYREEE (reference sequence). The CDR3 protein is CASSRGLAGGQETQYF. DNA for the CDR3: TGTGCCAGCAGCCGAGGACTAGCGGGAGGGCAAGAGACCCAGTACTTC.

The chain carries TRBV29-1 and TRBJ2-7; 8 nucleotides match TRBD1. The junction had 13 bases not matched to a gene; V was cut back by 6 bases and J by 0 bases. CDR1 is SQVTM and CDR2 is ANQGSEA in the germline V gene. This CDR3 spans 16 amino acids. The CDR3 nucleotides read TGCAGCGTACTATACCTTCAGGGGGCGAACTCCTACGAGCAGTACTTC. Its translation is CSVLYLQGANSYEQYF.

This clone was counted between two and nine times. The rearrangement links TRBV4-3 to TRBJ1-1, with D perhaps matching TRBD1 (6 bases). Trimming shortened V by 0 bases and J by 4 bases, and 12 bases separated the two germline ends. CDR3 size: 15 residues. From germline, CDR1 is LGHNA and CDR2 YSLEER. CDR3 residues: CASSQDGGVGTEAFF. CDR3 sequence (DNA): TGCGCCAGCAGCCAAGATGGGGGCGTGGGCACTGAAGCTTTCTTT.

The chain employs TRBV5-6 and TRBJ1-2; D possibly corresponds to TRBD1 (6 bases). V lost 4 bases and J 4 bases, leaving 17 bases between the germline ends. This CDR3 comprises 15 residues. The germline gives CDR1 SGHDT, CDR2 YYEEEE. The CDR3 nucleotides are TGTGCCAGCAGCCTACAGGGTGTCGCCGTCTATGGCTACACCTTC. This sequence encodes CASSLQGVAVYGYTF.

The J gene is TRBJ2-1, the V gene TRBV7-6, with D unclear. Germline V CDR1 and CDR2: SGHVS, FNYEAQ. CDR3 size: 14 residues. The V end lost 0 bases, the J end lost 8 bases, and 11 bases lay between the germline ends. CDR3 in amino acids: CASSLALLGYEQFF. The DNA of the CDR3 is TGTGCCAGCAGCTTAGCGCTATTAGGGTATGAGCAGTTCTTC.

Only one count was recorded for this clone. The genes are TRBV29-1 and TRBJ1-1; D gene ambiguous. Per germline, CDR1 SQVTM and CDR2 ANQGSEA. The length of the CDR3 is 12 residues. The V and J ends lost 6 bases and 3 bases respectively, with 11 bases between them. CDR3 amino acids: CSVSTQYTEAFF. The CDR3 region has the DNA TGCAGCGTATCTACACAGTACACTGAAGCTTTCTTT.

This clone appeared once. An end of the junction does not agree with germline; a read error may underlie this. The chain links TRBV7-2 to TRBJ1-1, with a tentative D call TRBD1 (5 bases). The germline CDR1 and CDR2 sequences are SGHTA and FQGNSA. This CDR3 has 14 amino acids. Here the CDR3 reads CASSSGTVNTEAFF. The CDR3 coding sequence is TGTGCCAGCAGCTCCGGGACGGTGAATACTGAAGCTTTCTTT.

The chain carries TRBV27 and TRBJ2-3; TRBD1 agrees at 9 bases. V trimming: 2 bases; J trimming: 6 bases; junction bases outside the gene matches: 9. The CDR3 loop spans 16 amino acids. Germline CDR1 MNHEY, CDR2 SMNVEV (reference sequence). CDR3 amino acids: CASSLRGQGTSDTQYF. CDR3 bases: TGTGCCAGCAGTTTAAGGGGACAGGGTACTTCCGATACGCAGTATTTT.

This clone has at least ten counts. The genes are TRBV4-2 and TRBJ2-6; D call uncertain. Germline CDR1 reads LGHNA; CDR2 reads YNFKEQ. Deletions cut 0 bases from V and 0 bases from J, with 6 bases between. This CDR3 contains 16 residues. CDR3 nucleotide sequence: TGTGCCAGCAGCCAAGATATGCCCTCTGGGGCCAACGTCCTGACTTTC. Protein sequence: CASSQDMPSGANVLTF.

The chain links TRBV7-9 to TRBJ2-5; D ambiguous. Germline V CDR1 and CDR2: SEHNR, FQNEAQ (reference sequence). CDR3 length: 11 residues. The V end was cut by 5 bases, the J end by 2 bases, with 3 bases between. The CDR3 protein is CASSGQETQYF. The CDR3 nucleotides are TGTGCCAGCAGCGGACAAGAGACCCAGTACTTC.

The J gene is TRBJ1-2, the V gene TRBV7-2; perhaps TRBD1 as D (5 bases). The CDR3 has 14 residues. V was cut by 0 bases and J by 7 bases, with 12 bases left in between. In germline, CDR1 is SGHTA, CDR2 FQGNSA. DNA for the CDR3: TGTGCCAGCAGCTTAGCGTGGGGCGGGGTTGGCTACACCTTC. Translation gives CASSLAWGGVGYTF.

This clone was picked up one time. The chain recombines TRBV29-1 with TRBJ1-1; D might be TRBD1 (6 bases). V gave up 2 bases and J gave up 2 bases, with 15 bases separating them. The germline V gene has CDR1 SQVTM and CDR2 ANQGSEA. This CDR3 contains 15 residues. Here the CDR3 reads CSVELGQSLNTEAFF. The DNA of the CDR3 is TGCAGCGTTGAACTAGGACAGTCACTCAACACTGAAGCTTTCTTT.

This chain uses TRBV4-1 with TRBJ1-4; 12 bases are a match to TRBD1. CDR3 length: 15 amino acids. From germline, CDR1 is MGHRA and CDR2 YSYEKL. The V and J ends lost 6 bases and 8 bases, in that order; junction bases with no gene match: 7. CDR3 in DNA: TGCGCCAGCAGTTCGGGACAGGGGGCGATGGAAAAACTGTTTTTT. It translates to CASSSGQGAMEKLFF.

The chain uses TRBV13 and TRBJ2-7; 10 positions agree with TRBD1. V was clipped by 4 bases and J by 9 bases; unmatched bases: 9. This CDR3 is 14 amino acids long. The germline V gene has CDR1 PRHDT and CDR2 FYEKMQ (reference sequence). The CDR3 sequence: CASSSRTGGRGQYF. In nucleotides, the CDR3 is TGTGCCAGCAGCTCCCGGACAGGGGGAAGAGGGCAGTACTTC.